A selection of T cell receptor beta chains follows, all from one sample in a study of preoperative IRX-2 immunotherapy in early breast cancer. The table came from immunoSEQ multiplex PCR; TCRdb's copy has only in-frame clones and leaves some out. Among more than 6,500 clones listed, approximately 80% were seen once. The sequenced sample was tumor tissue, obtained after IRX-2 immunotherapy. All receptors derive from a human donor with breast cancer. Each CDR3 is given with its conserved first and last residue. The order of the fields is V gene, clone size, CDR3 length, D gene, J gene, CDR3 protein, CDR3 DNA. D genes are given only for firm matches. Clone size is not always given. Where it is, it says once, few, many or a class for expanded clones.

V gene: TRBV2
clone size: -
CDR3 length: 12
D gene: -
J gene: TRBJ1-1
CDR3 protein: CASSFVGVEAFF
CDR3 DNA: TGTGCCAGCAGTTTTGTGGGGGTTGAAGCTTTCTTT

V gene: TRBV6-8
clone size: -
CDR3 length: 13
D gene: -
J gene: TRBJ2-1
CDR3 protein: CASSQRAYNEQFF
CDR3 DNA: TGTGCCAGCAGTCAACGGGCCTACAATGAGCAGTTCTTC

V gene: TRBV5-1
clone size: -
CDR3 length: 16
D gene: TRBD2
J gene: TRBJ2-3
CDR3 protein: CASSTGLAGRADTQYF
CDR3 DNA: TGCGCCAGCAGCACGGGACTAGCGGGGCGCGCAGATACGCAGTATTTT

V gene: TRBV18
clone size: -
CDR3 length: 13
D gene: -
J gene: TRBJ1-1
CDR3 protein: CASSPRGNTEAFF
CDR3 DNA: TGTGCCAGCTCACCACGAGGTAACACTGAAGCTTTCTTT

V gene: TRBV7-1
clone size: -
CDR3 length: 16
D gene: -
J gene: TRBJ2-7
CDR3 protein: CASSLGTPIGKYEQYF
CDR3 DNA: TGTGCCAGCAGCTTGGGGACCCCAATAGGCAAGTACGAGCAGTACTTC

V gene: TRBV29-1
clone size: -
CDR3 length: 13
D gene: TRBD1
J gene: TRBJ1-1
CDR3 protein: CSGHRGRRTEAFF
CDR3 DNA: TGCAGCGGGCACAGGGGTCGGCGCACTGAAGCTTTCTTT

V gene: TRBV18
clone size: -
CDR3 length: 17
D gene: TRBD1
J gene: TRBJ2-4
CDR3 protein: CASSPTDRVVGKNIQYF
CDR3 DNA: TGTGCCAGCTCACCCACAGACAGGGTGGTGGGCAAAAACATTCAGTACTTC

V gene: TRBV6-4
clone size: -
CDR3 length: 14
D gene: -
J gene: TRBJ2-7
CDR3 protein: CASRDGSSSYEQYF
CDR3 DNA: TGTGCCAGCAGGGACGGGTCTAGCTCCTACGAGCAGTACTTC

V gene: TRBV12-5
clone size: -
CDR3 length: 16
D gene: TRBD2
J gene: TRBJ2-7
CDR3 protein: CASGLVFGLADYEQYF
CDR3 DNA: TGTGCTAGTGGTTTGGTATTTGGGCTAGCGGACTACGAGCAGTACTTC

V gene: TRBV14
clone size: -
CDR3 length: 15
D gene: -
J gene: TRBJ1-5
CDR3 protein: CASSQWVYSNQPQHF
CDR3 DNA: TGTGCCAGCAGCCAATGGGTATATAGCAATCAGCCCCAGCATTTT

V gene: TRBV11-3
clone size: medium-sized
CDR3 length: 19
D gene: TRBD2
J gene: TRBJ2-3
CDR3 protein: CASSLDWSGLAGVADTQYF
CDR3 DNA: TGTGCCAGCAGCTTAGATTGGTCGGGACTAGCGGGGGTGGCAGATACGCAGTATTTT

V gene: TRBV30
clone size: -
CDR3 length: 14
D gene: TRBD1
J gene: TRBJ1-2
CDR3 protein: CAWSHTGVNYGYTF
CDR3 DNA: TGTGCCTGGAGTCACACAGGGGTCAACTATGGCTACACCTTC

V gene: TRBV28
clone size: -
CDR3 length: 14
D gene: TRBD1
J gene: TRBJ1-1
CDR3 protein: CASRPQGGNTEAFF
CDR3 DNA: TGTGCCAGCCGACCTCAGGGGGGTAACACTGAAGCTTTCTTT

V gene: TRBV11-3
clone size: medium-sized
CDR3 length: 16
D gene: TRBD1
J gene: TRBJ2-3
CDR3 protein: CASSYRGQPAADTQYF
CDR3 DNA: TGTGCCAGCAGCTACAGGGGACAGCCGGCGGCAGATACGCAGTATTTT

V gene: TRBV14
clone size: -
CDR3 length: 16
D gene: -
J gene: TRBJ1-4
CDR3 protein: CASSQDYAGANEKLFF
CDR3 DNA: TGTGCCAGCAGCCAAGATTATGCAGGGGCCAATGAAAAACTGTTTTTT

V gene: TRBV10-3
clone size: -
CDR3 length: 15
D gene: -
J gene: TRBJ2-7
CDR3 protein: CAISESPRMSYEQYF
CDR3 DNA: TGTGCCATCAGTGAGTCCCCTAGGATGTCCTACGAGCAGTACTTC

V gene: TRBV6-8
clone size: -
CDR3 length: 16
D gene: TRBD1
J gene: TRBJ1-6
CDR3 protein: CASSEPHRGPNSPLHF
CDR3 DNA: TGTGCCAGCAGTGAGCCACACAGGGGCCCGAATTCACCCCTCCACTTT

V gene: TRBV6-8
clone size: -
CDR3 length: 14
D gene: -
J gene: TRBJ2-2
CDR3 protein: CAISTREDTGELFF
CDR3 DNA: TGTGCCATCAGTACCAGGGAGGACACCGGGGAGCTGTTTTTT

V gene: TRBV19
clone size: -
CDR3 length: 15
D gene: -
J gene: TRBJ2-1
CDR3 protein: CASALAGTSYNEQFF
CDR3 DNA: TGTGCCAGTGCCCTGGCAGGGACCTCCTACAATGAGCAGTTCTTC

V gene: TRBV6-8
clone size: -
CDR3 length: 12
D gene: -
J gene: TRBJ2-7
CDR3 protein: CASSYFGREQYF
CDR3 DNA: TGTGCCAGCAGTTACTTCGGACGCGAGCAGTACTTC

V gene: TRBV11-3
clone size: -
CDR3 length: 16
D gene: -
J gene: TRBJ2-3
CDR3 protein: CASSLGGLAFTDTQYF
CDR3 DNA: TGTGCCAGCAGCTTAGGGGGTCTAGCCTTCACAGATACGCAGTATTTT

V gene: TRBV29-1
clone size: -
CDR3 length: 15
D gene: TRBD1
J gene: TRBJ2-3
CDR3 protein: CSVSAPGQGSYTQYF
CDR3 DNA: TGCAGCGTAAGCGCGCCGGGACAGGGGTCATATACGCAGTATTTT

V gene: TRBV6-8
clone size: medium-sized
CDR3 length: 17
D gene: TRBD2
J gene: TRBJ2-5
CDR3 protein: CASSYPKRGGPRETQYF
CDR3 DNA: TGTGCCAGCAGTTACCCGAAGCGGGGGGGCCCTCGGGAGACCCAGTACTTC

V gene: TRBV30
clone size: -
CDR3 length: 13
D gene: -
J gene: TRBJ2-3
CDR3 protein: CAWSLDTTDTQYF
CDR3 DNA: TGTGCCTGGAGTTTAGACACCACAGATACGCAGTATTTT

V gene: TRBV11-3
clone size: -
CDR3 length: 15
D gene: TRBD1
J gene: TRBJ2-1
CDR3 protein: CASSYGTGDYNEQFF
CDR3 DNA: TGTGCCAGCAGCTACGGGACAGGGGACTACAATGAGCAGTTCTTC

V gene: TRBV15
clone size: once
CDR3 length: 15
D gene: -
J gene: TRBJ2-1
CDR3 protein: CATSRALRDPNEQFF
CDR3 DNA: TGTGCCACCAGCAGAGCGCTGCGGGACCCCAATGAGCAGTTCTTC